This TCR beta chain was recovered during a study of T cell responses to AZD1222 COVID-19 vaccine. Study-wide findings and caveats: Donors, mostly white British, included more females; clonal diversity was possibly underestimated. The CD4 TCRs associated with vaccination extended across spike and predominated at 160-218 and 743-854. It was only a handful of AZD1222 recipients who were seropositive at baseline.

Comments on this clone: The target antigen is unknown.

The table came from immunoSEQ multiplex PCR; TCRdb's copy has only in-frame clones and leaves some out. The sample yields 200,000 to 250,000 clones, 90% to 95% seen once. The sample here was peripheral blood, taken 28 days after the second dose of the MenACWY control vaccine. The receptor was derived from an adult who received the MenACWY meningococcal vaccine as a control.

As DNA, the CDR3 is TGTGCCAGCAGGTGGGCCGGGGGGCTGACTGAAGCTTTCTTT. As protein: CASRWAGGLTEAFF. This chain links TRBV13 with TRBJ1-1, with D possibly matching TRBD1 (6 bases). Germline-derived CDR1 and CDR2 are PRHDT and FYEKMQ (reference sequence). This CDR3 spans 14 amino acids. Trimming removed 6 bases at V and 5 bases at J, with 16 bases between.